This T cell receptor (beta chain) came from a study of OX40 agonist ivuxolimab in advanced cancers. Samples were taken at baseline and on day 1 of cycles 4 and 7. Clones were sequenced by immunoSEQ multiplex PCR, and TCRdb holds only the in-frame ones, with some missing. The sample holds some 86,000 clones; about 90% are singletons and the top ten take roughly 9.3%. The sample was CD4+ or CD8+ T cells sorted from blood, taken in a trial of the OX40 agonist ivuxolimab. This clonotype was sampled from an adult with an advanced solid tumor such as melanoma, head and neck, liver or kidney cancer.

The CDR3 region has the DNA TGTGCCAGCAGCCCTTTCCGCGGAACAGATACGCAGTATTTT. This codes for CASSPFRGTDTQYF. The chain couples TRBV11-2 to TRBJ2-3; the D is unclear. This CDR3 region has 14 residues. Between the trimmed V and J ends, which lost 5 bases and 3 bases, there was a span of 12 bases. Per germline, CDR1 SGHAT and CDR2 FQNNGV.